This TCR beta chain was profiled in a study of regulatory T cells in long-lasting Graves disease. As for the study in general: Those Graves' patients who were newly diagnosed had been on antithyroid drugs under 3 months.

Arm-PCR with iRepertoire HTBI primers amplified the CDR3 regions for these TCR beta libraries. TCRdb analysed the multiplex PCR reads with MiXCR anew, one entry per CDR3 protein. The table has about 420,000 distinct CDR3 sequences, over 15% seen once. Time point noted: newly diagnosed GD, antithyroid drugs for less than 3 months. Making the TCR library involved RNA that had been extracted from PBMCs. Findings and caveats of the study: Persistent disease was associated with favored TRBV28 usage and with favored use of TRBJ1-2 and TRBJ2-5.

In its sample, this clonotype was seen many times. Its specificity is not known. Germline V gene sequence: CDR1 MDHEN, CDR2 SYDVKM. CDR3 length: 14 amino acids. Between the trimmed V and J ends, which lost 4 bases and 5 bases, there was a span of 14 bases. These same records also appear under a second study, on T cells in Graves' hyperthyroidism and ophthalmopathy. According to that study: Uncontrolled infection, other autoimmune disease, pregnancy or lactation barred patients from enrollment.

The clonotype comes from a woman in her late teens or twenties with Graves disease. V is TRBV28 and J is TRBJ2-5, with a possible D match to TRBD2 (5 bases). The sample was peripheral blood mononuclear cells (PBMCs), taken at new diagnosis, from a patient treated with antithyroid drugs. The CDR3 spells CASSSVARRETQYF. The DNA for the CDR3 is TGTGCCAGCAGTTCGGTAGCTAGGAGGGAGACCCAGTACTTC.